Listed below are T cell receptor beta chains from one sample, sequenced in a study of blood T cell repertoires in COVID-19. Sequencing used immunoSEQ multiplex PCR; TCRdb keeps in-frame clones, though not all of them. The sample includes fewer than 200,000 clones, 80% to 90% seen only once; the top ten take around 8.6%. What was sequenced was peripheral blood. These receptors were obtained from a man in his fifties or sixties with active or convalescent COVID-19. CDR3s include the opening cysteine and the closing phenylalanine or tryptophan. The D gene is left open where the match is weak. Size tells how often a clone was seen (once, few, many) or the class of an expanded clone, and some rows leave it out.

J gene	V gene	clone size	D gene	CDR3 protein	CDR3 DNA
TRBJ2-1	TRBV6-1	-	-	CASSDDRVYYNEQFF	TGTGCCAGCAGTGATGACAGAGTCTACTACAATGAGCAGTTCTTC
TRBJ1-1	TRBV6-5	-	-	CASSYGSMNTEAFF	TGTGCCAGCAGTTACGGCAGTATGAACACTGAAGCTTTCTTT
TRBJ2-2	TRBV11-2	many	-	CASSLARGVVTGELFF	TGTGCCAGCAGCTTAGCCAGGGGGGTAGTCACCGGGGAGCTGTTTTTT
TRBJ2-7	TRBV10-3	few	TRBD1	CAIVPGQGFEEQYF	TGTGCCATCGTTCCGGGACAGGGTTTTGAGGAGCAGTACTTC
TRBJ1-6	TRBV2	few	TRBD1	CAEGAPGHSNSPLHF	TGTGCCGAGGGGGCCCCAGGGCACAGTAATTCACCCCTCCACTTT
TRBJ2-7	TRBV4-1	-	-	CASSGRDTGYEQYF	TGCGCCAGCAGCGGACGGGACACTGGTTACGAGCAGTACTTC
TRBJ2-7	TRBV28	-	TRBD1	CASSFVTGTGTYEQYF	TGTGCCAGCAGTTTTGTAACCGGGACAGGGACCTACGAGCAGTACTTC
TRBJ2-5	TRBV7-6	-	-	CASSLASGRGETQYF	TGTGCCAGCAGCTTAGCCTCAGGCAGGGGAGAGACCCAGTACTTC
TRBJ1-2	TRBV28	-	TRBD1	CASIMTGIKHGYTF	TGTGCCAGCATTATGACAGGGATTAAGCATGGCTACACCTTC
TRBJ1-1	TRBV29-1	-	-	CSVGQMMNTEAFF	TGCAGCGTTGGGCAGATGATGAACACTGAAGCTTTCTTT
TRBJ2-7	TRBV7-9	-	TRBD1	CASSGDRDSAYEQYF	TGTGCCAGCAGCGGAGACCGGGACAGCGCCTACGAGCAGTACTTC
TRBJ1-5	TRBV7-9	-	TRBD1	CASSPDRGVGQPQHF	TGTGCCAGCAGCCCCGACAGGGGTGTTGGTCAGCCCCAGCATTTT
TRBJ2-6	TRBV6-2/TRBV6-3	-	-	CASSYEVGGQPSGANVLTF	TGTGCCAGCAGTTATGAAGTAGGCGGACAGCCCTCTGGGGCCAACGTCCTGACTTTC
TRBJ2-7	TRBV5-6	few	-	CASSLGDRRTYEQYF	TGTGCCAGCAGCTTGGGAGACAGGAGAACCTACGAGCAGTACTTC
TRBJ2-7	TRBV11-3	-	-	CASSRTADYEQYF	TGTGCCAGCAGCCGGACAGCGGACTACGAGCAGTACTTC
TRBJ2-5	TRBV10-3	-	-	CAILIRETQYF	TGTGCCATCCTTATCCGGGAGACCCAGTACTTC
TRBJ2-7	TRBV7-2	few	TRBD1	CASSLRQGAGSYEQYF	TGTGCCAGCAGCTTACGACAGGGGGCTGGTTCCTACGAGCAGTACTTC
TRBJ1-4	TRBV18	-	TRBD1	CASSPDRAEKLFF	TGTGCCAGCTCACCAGACAGGGCTGAAAAACTGTTTTTT
TRBJ1-2	TRBV4-2	-	-	CASSHSGVEDYGYTF	TGTGCCAGCAGCCATTCGGGGGTAGAGGACTATGGCTACACCTTC
TRBJ1-6	TRBV6-5	-	-	CEARESPYNSPLHF	TGCGAGGCCCGGGAAAGTCCCTATAATTCACCCCTCCACTTT
TRBJ1-1	TRBV3-1/TRBV3-2	-	-	CASTPRGMDTEAFF	TGTGCCAGCACTCCGCGGGGGATGGACACTGAAGCTTTCTTT
TRBJ1-1	TRBV18	-	-	CASSPPSGARREAFF	TGTGCCAGCTCACCACCGTCAGGGGCGAGGCGTGAAGCTTTCTTT
TRBJ1-6	TRBV4-1	-	-	CASSLRQVGTDNSPLHF	TGCGCCAGCAGCTTGCGACAGGTGGGGACCGATAATTCACCCCTCCACTTT
TRBJ1-2	TRBV10-3	-	-	CAISESAGYGYTF	TGTGCCATCAGTGAGTCTGCGGGGTATGGCTACACCTTC
TRBJ2-3	TRBV5-4	-	TRBD2	CASSLGAAGNTDTQYF	TGTGCCAGCAGCTTGGGGGCAGCGGGAAACACAGATACGCAGTATTTT
TRBJ2-2	TRBV5-1	-	TRBD1	CASSANRGPTGELFF	TGCGCCAGCAGCGCAAACAGGGGTCCCACCGGGGAGCTGTTTTTT
TRBJ1-1	TRBV29-1	-	-	CSVVRVLDTEAFF	TGCAGCGTTGTGCGGGTCTTGGATACTGAAGCTTTCTTT